The 18 T cell receptor beta chains presented below share a single source sample, sequenced in a study of Ad26.COV2.S vaccination and SARS-CoV-2 variants. Treatment noted: approximately 18 received Ad26.COV2.S at low or high dose, single or two shots; 5 received placebo; per-sample allocation not given. Sampling was done on day 63 after the first vaccine or placebo injection. Assay: immunoSEQ multiplex PCR; the TCRdb copy retains only in-frame clones and omits some. The table includes roughly 420,000 clones, roughly nine tenths detected once. Specimen: peripheral blood, collected in a trial of Ad26.COV2.S vaccine versus placebo. These receptors were taken from a person between 18 and 60 years old who received the Ad26.COV2.S COVID-19 vaccine or a placebo.

CDR3 loop: CASSLGGRGTQPQHF. For the CDR3, the DNA is TGTGCCAGCAGCTTAGGCGGCAGGGGGACTCAGCCCCAGCATTTT. The V call is TRBV7-9, the J call TRBJ1-5; 7 bases align to TRBD1. V dropped 1 base and J dropped 6; count of bases not matched to a gene: 6. Germline V gives CDR1 SEHNR, CDR2 FQNEAQ (reference sequence). The CDR3 runs to 15 residues.

The CDR3 nucleotides read TGTGCCAGCTCACCACGGGGACAGGGGGCGAGCAATCAGCCCCAGCATTTT. Translation gives CASSPRGQGASNQPQHF. The chain recombines TRBV18 with TRBJ1-5, with 12 positions matching TRBD1. With 1 base clipped from V and 1 base from J, the junction kept 2 bases outside the gene matches. Germline values: CDR1 KGHSH, CDR2 LQKENI. The CDR3 sequence is 17 residues long.

The chain couples TRBV29-1 to TRBJ2-1; D call uncertain. Germline V CDR1 and CDR2: SQVTM, ANQGSEA. There are 16 residues in the CDR3. Trimming took 4 bases from V and 2 from J, leaving 18 bases between them. The CDR3 region is CSVVARPRSPYNEQFF. CDR3 sequence (DNA): TGCAGCGTTGTCGCCCGACCCAGAAGCCCCTACAATGAGCAGTTCTTC.

The rearrangement uses TRBV6-4 and TRBJ1-6; TRBD1 is a possible D gene (5 bases). The V gene lost 2 bases and the J gene lost 4 bases, with 6 bases spanning the gap. The CDR3 loop spans 14 amino acids. Germline V gives CDR1 MRHNA, CDR2 SNTAGT. Written as DNA, the CDR3 is TGTGCCAGCAGTGACGGACATTATAATTCACCCCTCCACTTT. This sequence encodes CASSDGHYNSPLHF.

This chain links TRBV9 with TRBJ1-6; D unclear. Trimming removed 3 bases at V and 5 bases at J, with 9 bases between. Germline loops: CDR1 SGDLS, CDR2 YYNGEE. This CDR3 comprises 14 residues. CDR3 amino acids: CASSARQNNSPLHF. The CDR3 DNA is TGTGCCAGCAGCGCGCGCCAGAATAATTCACCCCTCCACTTT.

This chain links TRBV6-4 with TRBJ1-2, with D perhaps TRBD1 (5 bases). The CDR3 loop spans 13 amino acids. Between the trimmed V and J ends, which lost 4 bases and 0 bases, there was a span of 6 bases. CDR1 and CDR2 from the germline V gene are MRHNA and SNTAGT. CDR3 nucleotide sequence: TGTGCCAGCAGTGCAGGGCCTAACTATGGCTACACCTTC. This translates into CASSAGPNYGYTF.

This rearrangement joins TRBV9 to TRBJ2-7; D perhaps matches TRBD1 (6 bases). The V gene's germline CDR1 is SGDLS and CDR2 YYNGEE. The CDR3 consists of 13 residues. Trimming cost V 2 bases and J 7 bases, with 13 bases left between them. The CDR3 is CASSVGTSGEQYF. In nucleotides, the CDR3 is TGTGCCAGCAGCGTTGGGACATCGGGGGAGCAGTACTTC.

The rearrangement links TRBV24-1 to TRBJ1-1; D unclear. This CDR3 region has 13 residues. The V gene lost 4 bases and the J gene lost 4 bases, with 9 bases spanning the gap. Germline loops: CDR1 KGHDR, CDR2 SFDVKD. The CDR3 reads CATSDYSFTEAFF. CDR3 bases: TGTGCCACCAGTGACTACAGTTTCACTGAAGCTTTCTTT.

V gene TRBV4-3 combines with J gene TRBJ2-5; 7 bases are shared with TRBD2. The germline CDR1 and CDR2 sequences are LGHNA and YSLEER. There are 15 residues in the CDR3. V shed 3 bases and J 1 base; nucleotides not matched to a gene: 5. CDR3 protein: CASSQTGRLQETQYF. Here the CDR3 DNA reads TGCGCCAGCAGCCAGACCGGGAGGCTCCAAGAGACCCAGTACTTC.

The genes are TRBV28 and TRBJ1-4; weak D call: TRBD1 (5 bases). V was clipped by 6 bases and J by 5 bases, with 13 bases between them. The CDR3 covers 14 residues. In germline, CDR1 is MDHEN, CDR2 SYDVKM. Here the CDR3 DNA reads TGTGCCAGCAGGGATAGGGGTTGGAATGAAAAACTGTTTTTT. It translates to CASRDRGWNEKLFF.

This sequence joins TRBV9 and TRBJ1-1, with TRBD1 identical over 10 bases. With 2 bases clipped from V and 6 bases from J, the junction kept 4 bases outside the gene matches. The CDR3 runs 14 residues. CDR1 is SGDLS, CDR2 YYNGEE, per germline. In DNA form, the CDR3 reads TGTGCCAGCAGCGTGGGACAGGGGTGGCCTGAAGCTTTCTTT. Translation: CASSVGQGWPEAFF.

This clone was seen a handful of times. The rearrangement links TRBV4-1 to TRBJ1-2; possible D gene TRBD1, 6 bases. The V end was cut by 0 bases, the J end by 2 bases, with 10 bases between. The CDR3 runs 15 residues. Looked up from germline, CDR1 is MGHRA and CDR2 is YSYEKL. In nucleotides, the CDR3 is TGCGCCAGCAGCCAAGATGGGCAGGGGAACTATGGCTACACCTTC. It specifies CASSQDGQGNYGYTF.

The chain links TRBV5-1 to TRBJ2-2, with 8 bases identical to TRBD2. The ends lost 3 bases at V and 0 bases at J; junction bases unmatched: 7. Germline CDR1 is SGHRS and CDR2 is YFSETQ. The CDR3 loop spans 17 amino acids. The CDR3 sequence is CASSWGAGGANTGELFF. In DNA, the CDR3 is TGCGCCAGCAGCTGGGGTGCGGGGGGCGCGAACACCGGGGAGCTGTTTTTT.

This clone was observed a single time. The rearrangement links TRBV27 to TRBJ2-7; D call uncertain. Germline CDR1 is MNHEY and CDR2 is SMNVEV (reference sequence). The CDR3 totals 13 residues. Trimming removed 4 bases from V and 2 bases from J, with 9 bases in between. This chain's CDR3 is CASSSPLTYEQYV. CDR3 nucleotides: TGTGCCAGCAGTTCGCCACTCACCTACGAGCAGTACGTC.

The chain couples TRBV15 to TRBJ1-5; D unclear. The germline V gene encodes CDR1 LNHNV and CDR2 YYDKDF (reference sequence). V dropped 1 base and J dropped 2 bases, with 9 bases sitting between them. The CDR3 loop spans 15 amino acids. CDR3 nucleotides: TGTGCCACCAGCAGAGCTGGGAGTGGCAATCAGCCCCAGCATTTT. This sequence encodes CATSRAGSGNQPQHF. Full variable domain (outside the CDR3, taken from reference TRBV15 and TRBJ1-5): DAMVIQNPRYQVTQFGKPVTLSCSQTLNHNVMYWYQQKSSQAPKLLFHYYDKDFNNEADTPDNFQSRRPNTSFCFLDIRSPGLGDTAMYLCATSRAGSGNQPQHFGDGTRLSIL.

This chain connects TRBV6-5 to TRBJ1-1, with TRBD1 matching 7 bases. Germline V lookup: CDR1 MNHEY, CDR2 SVGAGI. The CDR3 is made up of 15 amino acids. The trim removed 2 bases at V and 5 bases at J, leaving 8 bases unmatched. This CDR3 is CASSYGGRGETEAFF. CDR3 in DNA: TGTGCCAGCAGTTACGGCGGCAGGGGGGAAACTGAAGCTTTCTTT.

The chain recombines TRBV5-1 with TRBJ2-7, with D possibly called TRBD1 or TRBD2 (5 bases each). Germline-derived CDR1 and CDR2 are SGHRS and YFSETQ. V dropped 3 bases and J dropped 6 bases, with 25 bases sitting between them. This CDR3 comprises 17 residues. In DNA form, the CDR3 reads TGCGCCAGCAGCTCCAATGCATTGGGAACCCGGGACCTCGAGCAGTACTTC. Translating it yields CASSSNALGTRDLEQYF.

J is TRBJ2-7 and V is TRBV3-1 (or the pseudogene TRBV3-2); D remains unclear. Trimming removed 1 base at V and 2 bases at J, with 12 bases between. The germline V gene encodes CDR1 LGHDT and CDR2 YNNKEL (reference sequence). This CDR3 region has 15 residues. CDR3 DNA: TGTGCCAGCAGCCAAGGGTATCCCCTAACCTACGAGCAGTACGTC. This codes for CASSQGYPLTYEQYV.